This is a list of T cell receptor beta chains from one sample in a study of radiotherapy plus CTLA-4 blockade in lung cancer. Assay used: immunoSEQ multiplex PCR; TCRdb lists only in-frame clones, some missing. Here the sample spans about 97,000 clones, roughly 79% being singletons. Specimen: peripheral blood, collected from a patient treated with radiotherapy plus ipilimumab. The origin of the receptors is a human donor with non-small cell lung cancer who had a partial response to radiotherapy plus ipilimumab. Some clones in this sample may be carry-over from other donors' samples. Each CDR3 is given with its conserved first and last residue. D genes are given only for firm matches. Size is stated for part of the rows, as once, few or many counts, or as a class when the clone is expanded.

V gene	clone size	J gene	D gene	CDR3 DNA	CDR3 protein
TRBV5-1	-	TRBJ2-7	TRBD1	TGCGCCAGCAGCTTCACAGGGGGTACCTCCTACGAGCAGTACTTC	CASSFTGGTSYEQYF
TRBV9	few	TRBJ2-2	-	TGTGCCAGCAGCGCCAGCAAGGGGCCCCGCACCGGGGAGCTGTTTTTT	CASSASKGPRTGELFF
TRBV10-2	-	TRBJ2-2	-	TGCGCCAGCAAAAACCCAGCGAACACCGGGGAGCTGTTTTTT	CASKNPANTGELFF
TRBV28	-	TRBJ2-3	-	TGTGCCACCTCAGGGTCCTCCCCTCTCACAGATACGCAGTATTTT	CATSGSSPLTDTQYF
TRBV14	few	TRBJ2-1	TRBD2	TGTGCCAGCAGTCGGATTCTAGCGGGAGGGAGGGATGAGCAGTTCTTC	CASSRILAGGRDEQFF
TRBV6-6	-	TRBJ2-1	TRBD1	TGTGCCAGCAGTTACAAAGGGGGCTTAGGATACAATGAGCAGTTCTTC	CASSYKGGLGYNEQFF
TRBV9	-	TRBJ2-3	-	TGTGCCAGCAGCGTAGGGGCCAGCGGTCTCACAGATACGCAGTATTTT	CASSVGASGLTDTQYF
TRBV6-6	-	TRBJ2-2	-	TGTGCCAGCAGTACTCCGCTAGGGGGCGGGGAGCTGTTTTTT	CASSTPLGGGELFF
TRBV4-2	-	TRBJ2-3	-	TGTGCCAGCAGCCTCGGCTTGCGGGGAGCCACAGATACGCAGTATTTT	CASSLGLRGATDTQYF
TRBV6-1	-	TRBJ1-2	TRBD1	TGTGCCAGCAGTGCCGCTCAGGGACAGGGTCATTATGGCTACACCTTC	CASSAAQGQGHYGYTF
TRBV5-4	-	TRBJ1-1	-	TGTGCCAGCAGCCCCGACCCAGGGTATGGTAACACTGAAGCTTTCTTT	CASSPDPGYGNTEAFF
TRBV19	-	TRBJ2-3	TRBD1	TGTGCCATCAAAGGACAGGGATTCACAGATACGCAGTATTTT	CAIKGQGFTDTQYF
TRBV7-2	-	TRBJ2-7	-	TGTGCCAGCAGCCAAGAGGCGGGGAGATCCTACGAGCAGTACTTC	CASSQEAGRSYEQYF
TRBV7-3	-	TRBJ2-3	-	TGTGCCAGCAGCTTACTGGGGGCGGGAGATACGCAGTATTTT	CASSLLGAGDTQYF
TRBV9	-	TRBJ1-1	TRBD1	TGTGCCAGCAGCGTAGGTGGACAGGGCGCCTCTGAAGCTTTCTTT	CASSVGGQGASEAFF
TRBV11-3	-	TRBJ2-1	TRBD2	TGTGCCAGCAGCTTAGGACTAGCGGCCGACGATGAGCAGTTCTTC	CASSLGLAADDEQFF
TRBV11-3	-	TRBJ1-1	-	TGTGCCAGCAGCTTAGTTCCGGGACACCGCACTGAAGCTTTCTTT	CASSLVPGHRTEAFF
TRBV18	-	TRBJ1-1	-	TGTGCCAGCTCACCGAGACAGGCTGATGAAGCTTTCTTT	CASSPRQADEAFF